One and the same sample provided the 27 T cell receptor beta chains below, sequenced in a study of identical twins. One entry per CDR3 protein, called by TCRdb with MiXCR from the 5' RACE reads. Of under 900,000 distinct CDR3 sequences listed, 9% to 15% were seen once; the top ten hold around 1.5%. The same sample was also used in a study of yellow fever vaccine responses in identical twins.

The sequenced sample was PBMCs. Source of these receptors: a woman between 18 and 29 years old in good health.

The table lists this clonotype with a few counts. In DNA form, the CDR3 reads TGCAGTGCTGCCCCAAAAGATACGCAGTATTTT. Translation gives CSAAPKDTQYF. The chain combines TRBV20-1 with TRBJ2-3, with unresolved D. The V gene lost 5 bases and the J gene lost 5 bases, with 8 bases spanning the gap. In germline, CDR1 is DFQATT, CDR2 SNEGSKA (reference sequence). The CDR3 is made up of 11 amino acids.

Only a few counts were recorded for this clonotype. J is TRBJ2-3 and V is TRBV7-3, with 8 bases fitting TRBD2. J gave up 5 bases and V 1 base, and 5 bases lay outside the gene matches. Germline V lookup: CDR1 SGHTA, CDR2 FQGTGA. This CDR3 has 15 amino acids. The CDR3 loop reads CASSLNGREGDTQYF. The CDR3, as DNA: TGTGCCAGCAGCTTAAACGGGAGGGAGGGAGATACGCAGTATTTT.

V is TRBV5-1 and J is TRBJ2-3; D may be TRBD2 (7 bases). The length of the CDR3 is 12 residues. V dropped 6 bases and J dropped 4 bases, with 9 bases sitting between them. From germline, CDR1 is SGHRS and CDR2 YFSETQ. In DNA, the CDR3 is TGCGCCAGCACGGGGGGCGCAGATACGCAGTATTTT. Protein product: CASTGGADTQYF. The entire variable domain, with the rest obtained from reference TRBV5-1 and TRBJ2-3, is as follows: KAGVTQTPRYLIKTRGQQVTLSCSPISGHRSVSWYQQTPGQGLQFLFEYFSETQRNKGNFPGRFSGRQFSNSRSEMNVSTLELGDSALYLCASTGGADTQYFGPGTRLTVL.

This clonotype was detected only a few times. The chain is built from TRBV10-3 and TRBJ2-7; 11 nucleotides agree with TRBD2. CDR3 length: 16 amino acids. Unmatched junction bases numbered 12, after V lost 2 bases and J lost 9 bases. The germline gives CDR1 ENHRY, CDR2 SYGVKD. CDR3 region: CAISEGLAGPHGRQYF. The DNA of the CDR3 is TGTGCCATCAGTGAGGGACTAGCGGGTCCCCACGGCAGGCAGTACTTC.

This clonotype was detected a few times. The chain combines TRBV11-2 with TRBJ2-2, with D perhaps matching TRBD1 (6 bases). Germline lookup yields CDR1 SGHAT and CDR2 FQNNGV. The CDR3 runs to 14 residues. V gave up 7 bases and J gave up 6 bases, with 15 bases separating them. The CDR3 loop is CASTRTGSPGELFF. The CDR3 nucleotides are TGTGCCAGCACTCGAACAGGGTCCCCCGGGGAGCTGTTTTTT.

In its sample, this clonotype was seen a few times. V gene TRBV20-1 combines with J gene TRBJ2-3, with TRBD2 matching 9 bases. Trimming cost V 1 base and J 5 bases; bases outside gene matches: 7. The CDR3 is made up of 15 amino acids. The germline CDR1 and CDR2 sequences are DFQATT and SNEGSKA (reference sequence). In DNA form, the CDR3 reads TGCAGTGCTAGAGGGGCGGGAGGGCCAGGAGATACGCAGTATTTT. It codes for CSARGAGGPGDTQYF.

This clonotype came up a few times. This chain uses TRBV5-1 with TRBJ2-7; D may be TRBD2 (6 bases). Germline V gene data show CDR1 as SGHRS and CDR2 as YFSETQ. This CDR3 region has 17 residues. V gave up 4 bases and J gave up 3 bases, with 23 bases separating them. CDR3 nucleotides: TGCGCCAGCAGCCTGGAGCTGTTTAGCGGTCCCGACTACGAGCAGTACTTC. Protein: CASSLELFSGPDYEQYF.

This clonotype was found a few times. The chain links TRBV20-1 to TRBJ2-3; 7 bases align to TRBD2. The CDR3 contains 15 residues. Germline lookup yields CDR1 DFQATT and CDR2 SNEGSKA (reference sequence). V shed 6 bases and J 2 bases; nucleotides not matched to a gene: 11. CDR3 loop: CSAPLAETPTDTQYF. The DNA for the CDR3 is TGCAGTGCGCCCCTAGCGGAGACTCCCACAGATACGCAGTATTTT.

The chain links TRBV18 to TRBJ2-7; D is unclear. Germline V CDR1 and CDR2: KGHSH, LQKENI. V was shortened by 4 bases and J by 1 base, with 8 bases between the two germline ends. The CDR3 is 13 residues long. The CDR3 reads CASSRLSSYEQYF. CDR3 coding DNA: TGTGCCAGCTCACGGTTATCATCCTACGAGCAGTACTTC.

This clonotype was seen many times. A much more abundant neighbour one base away suggests this may be a read error. The CDR3: CASSKTDTQYF. The CDR3 nucleotides read TGTGCCAGCAGCAAGACAGATACGCAGTATTTT. The chain employs TRBV12-3 or TRBV12-4 and TRBJ2-3; D remains unclear. V lost 6 bases, J lost 3 bases, and 4 bases lay in between. CDR3 length: 11 residues.

J is TRBJ2-3 and V is TRBV5-1; D perhaps matches TRBD1 (5 bases). Germline loops: CDR1 SGHRS, CDR2 YFSETQ. The length of the CDR3 is 15 residues. V was trimmed by 2 bases and J by 0 bases, leaving 10 bases between them. This chain's CDR3 is CASSFSRASTDTQYF. Here the CDR3 DNA reads TGCGCCAGCAGCTTTTCCAGGGCTAGCACAGATACGCAGTATTTT.

The chain couples TRBV20-1 to TRBJ2-5; D unresolved. Trimming took 0 bases from V and 2 from J, leaving 16 bases between them. This CDR3 has 16 residues. Per the germline V gene, CDR1 is DFQATT and CDR2 is SNEGSKA (reference sequence). The CDR3 region is CSARDTKIKTQETQYF. The CDR3 region has the DNA TGCAGTGCTAGAGATACGAAAATCAAGACGCAAGAGACCCAGTACTTC.

The CDR3 loop reads CSVGHVGQGIYEQYF. The CDR3 bases are TGCAGCGTTGGCCACGTAGGACAGGGCATCTACGAGCAGTACTTC. The chain employs TRBV29-1 and TRBJ2-7, with 8 positions matching TRBD1. Germline CDR1 and CDR2: SQVTM and ANQGSEA. The CDR3 runs 15 residues. Unmatched junction bases numbered 11, after V lost 4 bases and J lost 3 bases.

This CDR3 is CATSRDLASGITDTQYF. The CDR3, as DNA: TGTGCCACCAGCAGAGATTTGGCTAGCGGTATCACAGATACGCAGTATTTT. The chain is built from TRBV15 and TRBJ2-3; 7 nucleotides align to TRBD2. The J segment lost 2 bases and the V segment lost 0 bases, leaving 8 bases of the junction unmatched. CDR1 is LNHNV, CDR2 YYDKDF, per germline (reference sequence). CDR3 length: 17 residues. Complete variable domain (other parts from reference TRBV15 and TRBJ2-3): DAMVIQNPRYQVTQFGKPVTLSCSQTLNHNVMYWYQQKSSQAPKLLFHYYDKDFNNEADTPDNFQSRRPNTSFCFLDIRSPGLGDTAMYLCATSRDLASGITDTQYFGPGTRLTVL.

The V call is TRBV13, the J call TRBJ2-5; 9 positions agree with TRBD2. Germline values: CDR1 PRHDT, CDR2 FYEKMQ (reference sequence). J gave up 5 bases and V 3 bases, and 7 bases lay outside the gene matches. CDR3 size: 15 residues. CDR3 residues: CASSFVSLAGETQYF. CDR3 DNA: TGTGCCAGCAGCTTTGTGAGTCTAGCGGGGGAGACCCAGTACTTC.

The sample holds many counts of this clonotype. The V call is TRBV6-2 or TRBV6-3, the J call TRBJ2-7; 8 bases are a match to TRBD2. The germline V gene has CDR1 MNHEY and CDR2 SVGEGT. The J segment lost 5 bases and the V segment lost 5 bases, leaving 11 bases of the junction unmatched. This CDR3 contains 15 residues. Here the CDR3 reads CASSTHSAGDHEQYF. For the CDR3, the DNA is TGTGCCAGCAGTACGCACTCAGCGGGAGACCACGAGCAGTACTTC.

This chain joins TRBV3-1 and TRBJ2-1, with D possibly TRBD1 on 6 matching bases. V lost 8 bases and J 9 bases, leaving 23 bases between the germline ends. This CDR3 region has 15 residues. The germline CDR1 and CDR2 sequences are LGHDT and YNNKEL (reference sequence). In DNA, the CDR3 is TGTGCCAGCTCCCAAGATCTGGGAAGGGGGTCTGAGCAGTTCTTC. Translation gives CASSQDLGRGSEQFF.

This clonotype was seen a few times. The chain recombines TRBV5-1 with TRBJ2-1; D gene unclear. CDR1 SGHRS and CDR2 YFSETQ come from the germline V gene. V was shortened by 0 bases and J by 6 bases, with 19 bases between the two germline ends. The length of the CDR3 is 17 residues. CDR3 in amino acids: CASSLAYDSNQLNEQFF. CDR3 nucleotide sequence: TGCGCCAGCAGCTTGGCCTATGACTCCAACCAGCTCAATGAGCAGTTCTTC.

This clonotype occurred a few times. The chain uses TRBV10-2 and TRBJ2-7, with 10 positions matching TRBD2. V gave up 4 bases and J gave up 1 base; unmatched junction bases: 4. CDR3 length: 15 residues. Germline loops: CDR1 WSHSY, CDR2 SAAADI. The CDR3 reads CASSGVAGGSYEQYF. The CDR3 DNA follows: TGCGCCAGCAGTGGGGTAGCGGGAGGTTCCTACGAGCAGTACTTC.

In this sample, this clonotype turned up a few times. This chain uses TRBV27 with TRBJ2-1; D may be TRBD2 (6 bases). Trimming took 6 bases from V and 7 from J, leaving 13 bases between them. Germline-derived CDR1 and CDR2 are MNHEY and SMNVEV (reference sequence). This CDR3 spans 13 amino acids. CDR3 in DNA: TGTGCCAGCAGGGTCACTAGCCGGAATGAGCAGTTCTTC. It specifies CASRVTSRNEQFF.

This clonotype was counted only a few times. V gene TRBV5-1 combines with J gene TRBJ1-2, with TRBD1 as a possible D gene (6 bases). The CDR3 extends over 13 amino acids. V was trimmed by 4 bases and J by 8 bases, leaving 15 bases between them. Germline-derived CDR1 and CDR2 are SGHRS and YFSETQ. CDR3 DNA: TGCGCCAGCAGCAGCGACAGGTTGGGGGGCTACACCTTC. It yields the protein CASSSDRLGGYTF.

This chain links TRBV2 with TRBJ1-5, with a possible D match to TRBD1 (6 bases). The CDR3 is 15 amino acids. Germline V gene lookup returns CDR1 SNHLY and CDR2 FYNNEI. V lost 5 bases and J 0 bases, leaving 11 bases between the germline ends. This chain's CDR3 is CASSRTEYSNQPQHF. For the CDR3, the DNA is TGTGCCAGCAGTCGGACAGAATATAGCAATCAGCCCCAGCATTTT.

The chain has TRBV12-3 or TRBV12-4 and TRBJ2-7; TRBD1 aligns across 8 bases. The junction had 7 bases not matched to a gene; V was cut back by 3 bases and J by 3 bases. The CDR3 has 15 residues. CDR3 amino acids: CASSFGRGPYYEQYF. CDR3 coding DNA: TGTGCCAGCAGTTTCGGCAGGGGGCCGTACTACGAGCAGTACTTC.

This clonotype appeared many times. The chain combines TRBV6-1 with TRBJ1-1, with D possibly matching TRBD1 (5 bases). Trimming cost V 4 bases and J 2 bases, with 8 bases left between them. Germline V CDR1 and CDR2: MNHNS, SASEGT. This CDR3 comprises 13 residues. The CDR3 here is CASSGGGNTEAFF. DNA for the CDR3: TGTGCCAGCAGTGGCGGGGGTAACACTGAAGCTTTCTTT.

This clonotype was detected a few times. The chain recombines TRBV9 with TRBJ2-3; 9 bases agree with TRBD2. The CDR3 runs to 16 residues. CDR1 is SGDLS and CDR2 is YYNGEE in the germline V gene. V trimming: 0 bases; J trimming: 1 base; junction bases outside the gene matches: 3. This CDR3 is CASSVVPSGGTDTQYF. The DNA of the CDR3 is TGTGCCAGCAGCGTAGTCCCTAGCGGGGGCACAGATACGCAGTATTTT.

The chain joins TRBV20-1 to TRBJ1-6; D gene unclear. This CDR3 is built from 15 residues. CDR1 is DFQATT, CDR2 SNEGSKA, per germline (reference sequence). V lost 3 bases and J 8 bases, leaving 17 bases between the germline ends. The CDR3 reads CSARHIVGFDSPLHF. In DNA, the CDR3 is TGCAGTGCTAGGCACATTGTGGGTTTCGATTCACCCCTCCACTTT.

The gene calls are TRBV10-2 and TRBJ1-5; D unclear. Between the trimmed V and J ends, which lost 2 bases and 5 bases, there was a span of 10 bases. Germline V lookup: CDR1 WSHSY, CDR2 SAAADI. The CDR3 covers 14 residues. The CDR3 coding sequence is TGCGCCAGCAGTGAGACCAGGAAGGATCAGCCCCAGCATTTT. Residues: CASSETRKDQPQHF.